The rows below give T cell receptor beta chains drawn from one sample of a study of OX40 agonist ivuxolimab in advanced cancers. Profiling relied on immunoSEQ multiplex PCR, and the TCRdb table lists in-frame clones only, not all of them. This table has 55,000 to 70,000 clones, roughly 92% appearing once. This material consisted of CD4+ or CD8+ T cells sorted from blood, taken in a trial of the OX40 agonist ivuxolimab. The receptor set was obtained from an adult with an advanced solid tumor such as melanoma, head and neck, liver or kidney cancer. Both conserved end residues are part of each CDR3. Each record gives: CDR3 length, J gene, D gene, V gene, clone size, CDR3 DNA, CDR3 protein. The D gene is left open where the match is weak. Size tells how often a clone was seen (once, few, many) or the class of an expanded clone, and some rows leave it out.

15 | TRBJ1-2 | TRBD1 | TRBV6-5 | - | TGTGCCAGCAGTTACTCGACAGGGGTTGACTATGGCTACACCTTC | CASSYSTGVDYGYTF
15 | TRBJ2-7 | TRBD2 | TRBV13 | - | TGTGCCAGCAGCAATAGCGGGGGGTCCACCCTCGAGCAGTACTTC | CASSNSGGSTLEQYF
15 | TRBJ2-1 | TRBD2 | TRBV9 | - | TGTGCCAGCAGCGTAGGCGGGGGGGAGTACAATGAGCAGTTCTTC | CASSVGGGEYNEQFF
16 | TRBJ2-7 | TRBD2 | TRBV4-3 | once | TGCGCCAGCAGCCCGTCTCGCGGGGGGGCCGGCTACGAGCAGTACTTC | CASSPSRGGAGYEQYF
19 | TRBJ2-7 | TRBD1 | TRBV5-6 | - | TGTGCCAGCAGCGGGACAGGGGCCAATAATTTAGGCGTTTCCTACGAGCAGTACTTC | CASSGTGANNLGVSYEQYF
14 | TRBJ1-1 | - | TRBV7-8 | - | TGTGCCAGCAGCTCCTACAGGGAGAACACTGAAGCTTTCTTT | CASSSYRENTEAFF
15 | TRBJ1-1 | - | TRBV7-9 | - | TGTGCCAGCAGCCGCGGAGGGGGGTTTGGAACTGAAGCTTTCTTT | CASSRGGGFGTEAFF
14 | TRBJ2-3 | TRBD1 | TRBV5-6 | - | TGTGCCAGCAGCCTGGGACAGGGGGCTGCTACGCAGTATTTT | CASSLGQGAATQYF
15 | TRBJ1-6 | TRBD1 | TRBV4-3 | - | TGCGCCAGCAGCCAAGACAGGGGGCTTAATTCACCCCTCCACTTT | CASSQDRGLNSPLHF
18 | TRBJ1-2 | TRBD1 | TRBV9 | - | TGTGCCAGCAGCGTAGGTTGGGATCCGGGACAGGGAAGCTATGGCTACACCTTC | CASSVGWDPGQGSYGYTF
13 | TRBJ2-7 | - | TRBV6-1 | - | TGTGCCATCTCTTGGGGGCTGACCTACGAGCAGTACTTC | CAISWGLTYEQYF
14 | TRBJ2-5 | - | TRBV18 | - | TGTGCCAGCTCAGTTTCGGGGGACCAAGAGACCCAGTACTTC | CASSVSGDQETQYF
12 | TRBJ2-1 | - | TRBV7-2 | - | TGTGCCAGCAGCTTCTGGGCGGGGGAGCAGTTCTTC | CASSFWAGEQFF
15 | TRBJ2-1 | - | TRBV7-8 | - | TGTGCCACCGCGTGGGGCAGGGTTGCCTACAATGAGCAGTTCTTC | CATAWGRVAYNEQFF
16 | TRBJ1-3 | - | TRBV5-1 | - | TGCGCCAGCAGCTCGGACGGATCTTTCTCTGGAAACACCATATATTTT | CASSSDGSFSGNTIYF
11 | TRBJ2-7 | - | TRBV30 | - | TGTGCCTGGAGTGTGGGGGACGAGCAGTACTTC | CAWSVGDEQYF
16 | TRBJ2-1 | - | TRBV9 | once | TGTGCCAGCAGCGTCGACCCCGGGACGCAAGACAATGAGCAGTTCTTC | CASSVDPGTQDNEQFF
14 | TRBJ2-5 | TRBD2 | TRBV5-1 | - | TGCGCCAGCAGTGGGAGTAGCGGGGCAGAGACCCAGTACTTC | CASSGSSGAETQYF
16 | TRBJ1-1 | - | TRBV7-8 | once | TGTGCCAGCAGCCCCCATTGGACCCTTTTGAACACTGAAGCTTTCTTT | CASSPHWTLLNTEAFF
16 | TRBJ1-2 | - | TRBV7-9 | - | TGTGCCAGCAGCCAAACCCGGGGACACGGCGGGATAGGCTACACCTTC | CASSQTRGHGGIGYTF
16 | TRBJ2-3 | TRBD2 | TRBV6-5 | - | TGTGCCAGCAGTTACTCGAGCGGGGAACACACAGATACGCAGTATTTT | CASSYSSGEHTDTQYF
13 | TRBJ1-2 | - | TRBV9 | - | TGTGCCAGCAGCGTAGGGGGCCACTATGGCTACACCTTC | CASSVGGHYGYTF
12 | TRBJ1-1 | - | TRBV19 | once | TGTGCCAGTAGTTTACTGAACACTGAAGCTTTCTTT | CASSLLNTEAFF
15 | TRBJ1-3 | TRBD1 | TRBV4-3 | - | TGCGCCAGCAGCCAAGGACAGGGTTTGAGTAACACCATATATTTT | CASSQGQGLSNTIYF
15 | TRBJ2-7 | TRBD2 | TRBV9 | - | TGTGCCAGCAGCGCGGGACTAGCGGGGACCTACGAGCAGTACTTC | CASSAGLAGTYEQYF
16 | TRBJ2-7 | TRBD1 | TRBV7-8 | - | TGTGCCAGCAGCTCCTACAGGGGGCCTCGGTCCTACGAGCAGTACTTC | CASSSYRGPRSYEQYF
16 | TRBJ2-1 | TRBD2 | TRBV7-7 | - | TGTGCCAGCAGCTCCGAACTAGCGGGGGCATACAATGAGCAGTTCTTC | CASSSELAGAYNEQFF
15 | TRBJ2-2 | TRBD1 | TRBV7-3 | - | TGTGCCAGCAGCATTGGGGCAGGGGGCACCGGGGAGCTGTTTTTT | CASSIGAGGTGELFF
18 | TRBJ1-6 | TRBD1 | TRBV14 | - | TGTGCCAGCAGCCAAGACCCAGCCCTTCAGGGGGCTTATTCACCCCTCCACTTT | CASSQDPALQGAYSPLHF
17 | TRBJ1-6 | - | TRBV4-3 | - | TGCGCCAGCAGCCAGGACGGGGAGAGCTCCTATAATTCACCCCTCCACTTT | CASSQDGESSYNSPLHF
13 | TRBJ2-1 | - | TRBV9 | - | TGTGCCAGCAGCGTAGGTCGGAGGAATGAGCAGTTCTTC | CASSVGRRNEQFF
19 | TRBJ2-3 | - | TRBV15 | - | TGTGCCACCAGCAGAGATCTAAGGGCGGAGACAGCGACCTCAGATACGCAGTATTTT | CATSRDLRAETATSDTQYF
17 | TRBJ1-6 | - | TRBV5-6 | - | TGTGCCAGCAGCTTGGCGGCCGGGGGTACCTATAATTCACCCCTCCACTTT | CASSLAAGGTYNSPLHF
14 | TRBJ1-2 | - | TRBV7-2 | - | TGTGCCAGCAGCTTCCTCGACAGCAACTATGGCTACACCTTC | CASSFLDSNYGYTF
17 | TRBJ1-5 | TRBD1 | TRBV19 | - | TGTGCCAGTAGCCGGGACAGGGAGGGTCGGGGCAATCAGCCCCAGCATTTT | CASSRDREGRGNQPQHF
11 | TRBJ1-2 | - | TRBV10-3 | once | TGTGCCATCAGCGACAGCGGTGGCTACACCTTC | CAISDSGGYTF
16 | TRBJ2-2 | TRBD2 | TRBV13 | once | TGTGCCAGCAAAGAAGTCGGGGGGGCGAACACCGGGGAGCTGTTTTTT | CASKEVGGANTGELFF
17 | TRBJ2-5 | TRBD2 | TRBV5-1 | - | TGCGCCAGCAGCTTGACGGGACTAGCGGGCATACAAGAGACCCAGTACTTC | CASSLTGLAGIQETQYF
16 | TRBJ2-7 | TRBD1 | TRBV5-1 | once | TGCGCCAGCAGCCTGGGGGCCGGGACAGGGGACTACGAGCAGTACTTC | CASSLGAGTGDYEQYF
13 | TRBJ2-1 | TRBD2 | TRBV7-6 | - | TGTGCCAGCAGCTCGGGACTAGGCAATGAGCAGTTCTTC | CASSSGLGNEQFF
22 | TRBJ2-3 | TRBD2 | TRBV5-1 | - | TGCGCCAGCAGCAAGGACAGGTTATTACTCGCGGGGGGGCCGGAGGGTTTGGATACGCAGTATTTT | CASSKDRLLLAGGPEGLDTQYF
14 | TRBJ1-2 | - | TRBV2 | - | TGTGCCAGCAGTCCCAGCCTAGCTAACTATGGCTACACCTTC | CASSPSLANYGYTF
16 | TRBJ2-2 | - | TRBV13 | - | TGTGCCAGCAGCCCTAACAGGGGACTCAACACCGGGGAGCTGTTTTTT | CASSPNRGLNTGELFF